The clone carrying this T cell receptor (beta chain) was observed many times. Its antigen is currently unknown. The record originates from a study of CD8 T cells in ankylosing spondylitis. Generation of TCR beta libraries employed quantitative 5'-RACE incorporating molecular barcodes. A single record per CDR3 protein comes from TCRdb applying MiXCR to the 5' RACE reads. Of around 130,000 distinct CDR3 sequences in the sample, around 9% were seen once. The germline gives CDR1 SGHRS, CDR2 YFSETQ. V was cut by 0 bases and J by 6 bases, with 19 bases left in between. This CDR3 spans 16 amino acids. Points from the study as a whole: Clones tied to disease were said to be significantly enriched in matched ankylosing spondylitis synovial fluid. About 8 highly homologous variants formed a TCR beta motif that appeared characteristic of ankylosing spondylitis blood.

Specimen: blood, either unsorted or a sorted T cell fraction (not recorded which). The chain links TRBV5-1 to TRBJ2-7; no reliable D call. The source is a male donor with ankylosing spondylitis or in good health (not recorded which). For the CDR3, the DNA is TGCGCCAGCAGCTTGGGAGATGGCCTGGCTCCCTCCGAGCAGTACTTC. Translating gives CASSLGDGLAPSEQYF.